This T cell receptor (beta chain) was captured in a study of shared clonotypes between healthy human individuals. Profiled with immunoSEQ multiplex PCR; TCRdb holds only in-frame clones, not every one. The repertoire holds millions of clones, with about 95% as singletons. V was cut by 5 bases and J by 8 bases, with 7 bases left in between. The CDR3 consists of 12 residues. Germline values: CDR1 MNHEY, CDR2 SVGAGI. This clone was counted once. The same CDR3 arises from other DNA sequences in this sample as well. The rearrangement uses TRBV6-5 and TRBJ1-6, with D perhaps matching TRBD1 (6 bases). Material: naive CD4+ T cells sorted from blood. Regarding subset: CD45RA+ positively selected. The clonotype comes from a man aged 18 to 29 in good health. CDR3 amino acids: CASSRGDSPLHF. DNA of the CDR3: TGTGCCAGCAGTAGGGGGGATTCACCCCTCCACTTT.